This TCR beta chain was sequenced during a study of identical twins. General study points: Among out-of-frame alpha sequences shared by twins, low generation probability occurred in excess.

Everyone who gave samples was a healthy Caucasian. Carrying unique molecular identifiers, the cDNA also gained a universal primer site through template switching. TCRdb called the 5' RACE reads again in MiXCR, with one record for every CDR3 protein. The sample lists over 250,000 distinct CDR3 sequences, roughly 9% occurring once. Trimming left V 1 base short and J 8 bases short, with 18 bases between. The CDR3 loop spans 16 amino acids. In germline, CDR1 is LGHNA, CDR2 YNFKEQ. As concerns this clonotype: Its antigen remains unknown.

This same sample was also part of a study on yellow fever vaccine responses in identical twins. From that report: Each twin's T cell response to the vaccine was reported to look partly convergent and partly personalized.

The sequence was collected from a woman aged 18-29 years in good health. The chain is built from TRBV4-2 and TRBJ2-1; the D gene is possibly TRBD1 (6 bases). Input material: CD8+ T cells sorted from blood. The CDR3 nucleotides read TGTGCCAGCAGCCAAGGAGAAGGGGGTACCTCGGATGAGCAGTTCTTC. Its protein product is CASSQGEGGTSDEQFF.